Listed below are T cell receptor beta chains from one sample, sequenced in a study of shared clonotypes between healthy human individuals. The data were produced by immunoSEQ multiplex PCR, yet TCRdb's version contains in-frame clones alone and is incomplete. This repertoire shows 550,000 to 850,000 clones, around 72% found once; its top ten account for about 1.8%. Sequenced input: memory CD4+ T cells sorted from blood. The receptor source for this set is a woman in her thirties in good health. The CDR3 runs from the conserved cysteine through the conserved F or W. A D gene is named only where the DNA matches it firmly. Only part of the rows carry a size: once, few, many, or a class if the clone is expanded.

j_call clone_size v_call d_call cdr3_nt cdr3_aa
TRBJ2-5 NA TRBV5-1 NA TGCGCCAGCAGCTTCTACACCCAAGAGACCCAGTACTTC CASSFYTQETQYF
TRBJ1-5 few TRBV28 NA TGTGCCAGCAGCGGTGCGGGACACACCAATCAGCCCCAGCATTTT CASSGAGHTNQPQHF
TRBJ2-7 few TRBV7-6 TRBD2 TGTGCCAGCAGCTCGGAACTAGCGGGAGATGGCGAGCAGTACTTC CASSSELAGDGEQYF
TRBJ1-1 NA TRBV6-1 NA TGTGCCAGCAGTGAATCTGGGGTTGGAGCTTTCTTT CASSESGVGAFF
TRBJ2-7 NA TRBV6-1 TRBD2 TGTGCCAGCAGTCCCGAGGGACTAGCGGGATCTGAGCAGTACTTC CASSPEGLAGSEQYF
TRBJ1-5 NA TRBV18 NA TGTGCCAGCTCCGAGACATATAGCAATCAGCCCCAGCATTTT CASSETYSNQPQHF
TRBJ2-5 NA TRBV11-2 NA TGTGCCAGCAGCTTAGGGGTGGAAGAGACCCAGTACTTC CASSLGVEETQYF
TRBJ2-5 NA TRBV11-1 TRBD1 TGTGCCAGCAGCCCCGGGACAGAACAAGAGACCCAGTACTTC CASSPGTEQETQYF
TRBJ1-1 few TRBV6-1 NA TGTGCCAGCAGTGTTGACGGGGGAAGGACTGAAGCTTTCTTT CASSVDGGRTEAFF
TRBJ1-4 NA TRBV5-1 NA TGCGCCAGCAGCGCAGACTCAACTAATGAAAAACTGTTTTTT CASSADSTNEKLFF
TRBJ2-5 NA TRBV25-1 TRBD1 TGTGCCAGCAGGGGACAGGGAGGGGGGGTCCAGTACTTC CASRGQGGGVQYF
TRBJ2-7 few TRBV2 NA TGTGCCAGCAAGGGAGCAGGGGAGCAGTACTTC CASKGAGEQYF
TRBJ1-2 NA TRBV6-6 NA TGTGCCAGCAGTAAGGGAAGCTCACAGGGATTCTATGGCTACACCTTC CASSKGSSQGFYGYTF
TRBJ2-3 NA TRBV18 TRBD1 TGTGCCAGCTCACCGGGACAGGCCTTAGATACGCAGTATTTT CASSPGQALDTQYF
TRBJ1-4 NA TRBV19 TRBD1 TGTGCCAGTAGTATGGCGGGACAGGGACCAAATGAAAAACTGTTTTTT CASSMAGQGPNEKLFF
TRBJ2-7 NA TRBV29-1 TRBD1 TGCAGCGTCCCGGGACAGGGAACTTACGAGCAGTACTTC CSVPGQGTYEQYF
TRBJ2-7 few TRBV28 NA TGTGCCAGCAGTTTATGGGCACCCACGCGCGAGCAGTACTTC CASSLWAPTREQYF
TRBJ1-2 few TRBV14 TRBD1 TGTGCCAGCAGCCAAGCCAGGAAAGGGGACAGGGGGGCCCCTAACTATGGCTACACCTTC CASSQARKGDRGAPNYGYTF
TRBJ2-2 NA TRBV6-5 NA TGTGCCAGCAGTTACACTTCTAGCGGGGAGCTGTTTTTT CASSYTSSGELFF
TRBJ2-1 NA TRBV7-2 TRBD2 TGTGCCAGCAGCGTAGCGGGAGGGAGCTCCTACAATGAGCAGTTCTTC CASSVAGGSSYNEQFF
TRBJ1-1 NA TRBV27 TRBD1 TGTGCCAGCAGTCGCTACAGGGGGGGAATGAACACTGAAGCTTTCTTT CASSRYRGGMNTEAFF
TRBJ2-7 NA TRBV6-1 NA TGTGCCAGCAGTGAAGAGCGCAGCATATCTCCCTACGAGCAGTACTTC CASSEERSISPYEQYF
TRBJ2-7 NA TRBV4-1 TRBD1 TGCGCCAGCAGCGCGGGACAGGGGGCTACCTACGAGCAGTACTTC CASSAGQGATYEQYF
TRBJ2-5 NA TRBV5-5 TRBD1 TGTGCCAGCAGCCCGGGACAGGGGTGGGAGACCCAGTACTTC CASSPGQGWETQYF
TRBJ2-7 NA TRBV27 TRBD2 TGTGCCAGCAGTCTCCTAGCGGGTTACGAGCAGTACTTC CASSLLAGYEQYF
TRBJ2-1 NA TRBV5-1 TRBD2 TGCGCCAGCAGCTTGTCGCTAGCGGGAGGTGGTGAGCAGTTCTTC CASSLSLAGGGEQFF
TRBJ2-1 few TRBV6-5 TRBD2 TGTGCCAGCAGTCAGTTTGTGGGAGGGCCTTTTGAGCAGTTCTTC CASSQFVGGPFEQFF
TRBJ2-7 NA TRBV27 TRBD2 TGTGCCAGCAGTTCCCCCAGCGGGAGGCCCAACGAGCAGTACTTC CASSSPSGRPNEQYF
TRBJ1-4 NA TRBV7-7 TRBD1 TGTGCCAGCAGCCGAGACAGGGACGAAAAACTGTTTTTT CASSRDRDEKLFF
TRBJ2-3 NA TRBV5-4 TRBD1 TGTGCCAGCAGCTCTCGGACAGGGGAGAGTGCGCAGTATTTT CASSSRTGESAQYF
TRBJ1-1 NA TRBV7-2 NA TGTGCCAGCAGCTTATCAACCGTGGAGACTGAAGCTTTCTTT CASSLSTVETEAFF
TRBJ2-5 NA TRBV29-1 TRBD2 TGCAGCGTGCCCGCGGGGGGCGAGACCCAGTACTTC CSVPAGGETQYF
TRBJ2-3 once TRBV30 NA TGTGCCTGGACCCCCGCGACCGGTGATACGCAGTATTTT CAWTPATGDTQYF
TRBJ1-1 NA TRBV5-4 NA TGTGCCAGCAGCTTGATGACAGACACTGAAGCTTTCTTT CASSLMTDTEAFF
TRBJ2-7 NA TRBV7-2 NA TGTGCCAGCAGCCCCGTTAACTACGAGCAGTACTTC CASSPVNYEQYF
TRBJ1-2 NA TRBV27 TRBD1 TGTGCCAGCAGTTTATGGGGCCCCCGACAGGGGAACTATGGCTACACCTTC CASSLWGPRQGNYGYTF
TRBJ2-3 NA TRBV25-1 TRBD1 TGTGCCAGCAGTGAATCGTCGGAGACAGGGGCCATGGATACGCAGTATTTT CASSESSETGAMDTQYF
TRBJ2-2 once TRBV5-1 TRBD2 TGCGCCAGCAGCCGGACTAGCGGGAGTCAAACCGGGGAGCTGTTTTTT CASSRTSGSQTGELFF
TRBJ2-3 NA TRBV4-2 NA TGTGCCAGCAGCCAAGAATTTGCGACAGATACGCAGTATTTT CASSQEFATDTQYF
TRBJ1-2 NA TRBV6-1 NA TGTGCCAGCAGTACCTGGACCCCTTGGGGCTACACCTTC CASSTWTPWGYTF
TRBJ2-2 NA TRBV6-4 NA TGTGCCAGCAGTGACTCGACGTTCGGGGAGCTGTTTTTT CASSDSTFGELFF
TRBJ2-7 many TRBV12-5 NA TGTGCTAGTGGTTGGCAGCGGGACAGCTCCTACGAGCAGTACTTC CASGWQRDSSYEQYF
TRBJ1-1 NA TRBV15 NA TGTGCCACCAGGATCGATTTTGAGAGCAACACTGAAGCTTTCTTT CATRIDFESNTEAFF
TRBJ2-1 NA TRBV27 TRBD1 TGTGCCAGCAGTTTATCGGGACAGACTTACTCCTACAATGAGCAGTTCTTC CASSLSGQTYSYNEQFF
TRBJ2-7 NA TRBV19 TRBD1 TGTGCCAGTAGTCTAGCAGGGACAGGGGACGAGCAGTACTTC CASSLAGTGDEQYF
TRBJ1-2 NA TRBV4-2 NA TGTGCCAGCAGCCCCCTTTTGGGGGCGAACTATGGCTACACCTTC CASSPLLGANYGYTF
TRBJ2-2 NA TRBV18 TRBD1 TGTGCCAGCTCACCCAACGCAGGGGGAAACACCGGGGAGCTGTTTTTT CASSPNAGGNTGELFF
TRBJ2-3 NA TRBV29-1 TRBD2 TGCAGCGTTAAATTATTCGGGAGGAGCACAGATACGCAGTATTTT CSVKLFGRSTDTQYF
TRBJ1-1 few TRBV2 NA TGTGCCAGTGATAGAAACATGAACACTGAAGCTTTCTTT CASDRNMNTEAFF
TRBJ1-4 NA TRBV5-4 NA TGTGCCAGCAGCCCCGGGCAGGGAGGGGAAAAACTGTTTTTT CASSPGQGGEKLFF
TRBJ2-1 NA TRBV28 TRBD2 TGTGCCAGCAGTTTAACCGGGACTAGCCTGTTCTTC CASSLTGTSLFF
TRBJ2-7 NA TRBV5-1 TRBD2 TGCGCCAGCAGCAACCGGGACTACAACTCCTACGAGCAGTACTTC CASSNRDYNSYEQYF
TRBJ2-7 NA TRBV5-4 NA TGTGCCAGCAGCTTGGCCCCCAGCGGATCTTCCTACGAGCAGTACTTC CASSLAPSGSSYEQYF
TRBJ1-4 NA TRBV4-1 NA TGCGCCAGCAGCCGGCAGGGTGAAAAACTGTTTTTT CASSRQGEKLFF